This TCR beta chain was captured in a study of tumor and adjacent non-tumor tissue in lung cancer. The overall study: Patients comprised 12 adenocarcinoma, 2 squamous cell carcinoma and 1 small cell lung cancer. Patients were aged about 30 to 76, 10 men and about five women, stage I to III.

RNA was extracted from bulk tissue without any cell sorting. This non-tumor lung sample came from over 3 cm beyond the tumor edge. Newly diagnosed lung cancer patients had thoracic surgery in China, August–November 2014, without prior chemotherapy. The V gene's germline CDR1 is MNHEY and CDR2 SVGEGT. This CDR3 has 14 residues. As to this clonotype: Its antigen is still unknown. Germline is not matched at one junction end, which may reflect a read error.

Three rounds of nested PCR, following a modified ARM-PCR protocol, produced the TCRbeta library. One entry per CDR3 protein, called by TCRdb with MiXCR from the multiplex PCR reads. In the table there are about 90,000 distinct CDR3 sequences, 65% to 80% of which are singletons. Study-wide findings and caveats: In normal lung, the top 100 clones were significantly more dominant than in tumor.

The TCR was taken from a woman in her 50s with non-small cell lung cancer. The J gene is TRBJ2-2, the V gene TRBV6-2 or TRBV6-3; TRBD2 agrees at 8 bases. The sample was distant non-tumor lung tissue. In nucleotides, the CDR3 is TGTCCCAGCGGGGGAGAAACGGACACCGGGGAGCTGTATTTT. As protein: CPSGGETDTGELYF.